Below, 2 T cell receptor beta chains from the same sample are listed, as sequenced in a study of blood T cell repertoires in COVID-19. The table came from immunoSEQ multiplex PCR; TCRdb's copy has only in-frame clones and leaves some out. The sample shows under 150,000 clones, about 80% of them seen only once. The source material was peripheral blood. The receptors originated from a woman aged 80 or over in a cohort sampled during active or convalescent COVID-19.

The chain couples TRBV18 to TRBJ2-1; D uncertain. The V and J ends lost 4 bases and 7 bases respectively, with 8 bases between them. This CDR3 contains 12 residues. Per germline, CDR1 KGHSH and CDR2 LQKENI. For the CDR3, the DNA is TGTGCCAGCTCACGCGACTTTAATGAGCAGTTCTTC. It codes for CASSRDFNEQFF. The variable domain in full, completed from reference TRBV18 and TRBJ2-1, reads NAGVMQNPRHLVRRRGQEARLRCSPMKGHSHVYWYRQLPEEGLKFMVYLQKENIIDESGMPKERFSAEFPKEGPSILRIQQVVRGDSAAYFCASSRDFNEQFFGPGTRLTVL.

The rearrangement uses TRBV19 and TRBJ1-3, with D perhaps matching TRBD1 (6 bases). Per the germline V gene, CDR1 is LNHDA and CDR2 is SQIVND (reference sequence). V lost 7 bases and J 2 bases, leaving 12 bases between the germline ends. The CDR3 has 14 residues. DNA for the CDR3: TGTGCCAGTACCATGACAGGCACTGGAAACACCATATATTTT. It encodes CASTMTGTGNTIYF.